Shown below are 4 T cell receptor beta chains from a single sample sequenced in a study of CD8+ T cells in alopecia areata (dated by TCRdb to 2016 to 2019). Libraries were constructed by the immunoSEQ multiplex PCR assay. For TCR sequencing, RNA was extracted from every sample and reverse transcribed into cDNA to serve as template. The table was pulled from immuneACCESS by TCRdb, which kept in-frame rearrangements only. Such tables lose some clones; where checked, under half of the loss comes from unresolved V genes, and the rest has no known cause. Recorded for this sample are some 130,000 clones; around 60% of them occurred a single time. Roughly 6.7% of the sample comes from the top ten. The time point label for this specimen denotes: baseline before oral tofacitinib. The input for sequencing was CD4+ T cells sorted from blood, taken at week 0. All receptors derive from a human donor with alopecia areata.

CDR3 residues: CSVAPNSGTGELFF. The CDR3, as DNA: TGCAGCGTTGCCCCAAACTCGGGCACCGGGGAGCTGTTTTTT. The V and J genes are TRBV29-1 and TRBJ2-2; D ambiguous. Looked up from germline, CDR1 is SQVTM and CDR2 is ANQGSEA. V shed 4 bases and J shed 4 bases, with 13 bases lying between them. There are 14 residues in the CDR3.

CDR3 nucleotides: TGTGCCAGTAGTACCAGGGAGGGGGAGACCCAGTACTTC. Translated, it gives CASSTREGETQYF. The rearrangement links TRBV19 to TRBJ2-5, with 7 positions matching TRBD2. V shed 4 bases, J shed 5 bases, and the junction held 4 bases outside the gene matches. The germline gives CDR1 LNHDA, CDR2 SQIVND (reference sequence). This CDR3 region has 13 residues.

The rearrangement joins TRBV19 to TRBJ1-5, with D unresolved. From germline, CDR1 is LNHDA and CDR2 SQIVND (reference sequence). The CDR3 sequence is 16 residues long. Trimming cost V 8 bases and J 0 bases, with 17 bases left between them. The CDR3 is CASSKGGHYSNQPQHF. The CDR3 DNA reads as TGTGCCAGTTCTAAGGGCGGTCACTATAGCAATCAGCCCCAGCATTTT.

Regarding this clone: Other DNA sequences in the same sample also yield this CDR3. CDR3 nucleotides: TGTGCCAGCAGCCTCAAATTTGGTACCGTGAACACTGAAGCTTTCTTT. This translates into CASSLKFGTVNTEAFF. The chain combines TRBV11-2 with TRBJ1-1; D remains unclear. CDR1 and CDR2 (germline): SGHAT, FQNNGV. The CDR3 is made up of 16 amino acids. V shed 5 bases and J shed 0 bases, with 16 bases lying between them. Full variable domain (remainder filled in from reference TRBV11-2 and TRBJ1-1): EAGVAQSPRYKIIEKRQSVAFWCNPISGHATLYWYQQILGQGPKLLIQFQNNGVVDDSQLPKDRFSAERLKGVDSTLKIQPAKLEDSAVYLCASSLKFGTVNTEAFFGQGTRLTVV.